These 22 T cell receptor beta chains were sequenced from one sample in a study of response to subunit inactivated influenza vaccine. TCRdb passed the RT-PCR reads through MiXCR, listing each CDR3 protein once. Among about 530,000 distinct CDR3 sequences listed, around 13% were seen once. The sample here was PBMCs from blood, taken roughly 47 days after vaccination. These receptors were obtained from a man aged 50 to 59 who received an inactivated influenza vaccine.

The V gene is TRBV28, the J gene TRBJ2-3, with TRBD2 matching 10 bases. The germline CDR1 and CDR2 sequences are MDHEN and SYDVKM. The CDR3 has 18 residues. The V and J ends lost 5 bases and 8 bases, in that order; junction bases with no gene match: 19. CDR3 residues: CASSPERSGRVRAGTQYF. The DNA for the CDR3 is TGTGCCAGCAGTCCCGAAAGGAGCGGGAGGGTGAGAGCAGGTACGCAGTATTTT.

The genes are TRBV7-2 and TRBJ2-4, with 10 nucleotides matching TRBD2. The CDR3 consists of 17 residues. The V gene end was trimmed by 2 bases and the J gene end by 8 bases; junction bases not matched to a gene: 12. CDR1 is SGHTA and CDR2 is FQGNSA in the germline V gene. The CDR3 reads CASSLSLLAGVSDIQYF. DNA for the CDR3: TGTGCCAGCAGCTTATCGCTTCTAGCGGGAGTCTCTGACATTCAGTACTTC.

The chain is built from TRBV25-1 and TRBJ2-7; 9 bases agree with TRBD1. This CDR3 spans 15 amino acids. With 0 bases clipped from V and 6 bases from J, the junction kept 6 bases outside the gene matches. The germline gives CDR1 MGHDK, CDR2 SYGVNS. The CDR3 protein is CASSEYWTGEGEQYF. The CDR3 DNA reads as TGTGCCAGCAGTGAATACTGGACAGGGGAGGGCGAGCAGTACTTC.

This clonotype was observed a few times. This chain joins TRBV4-1 and TRBJ2-3, with TRBD2 matching 8 bases. The CDR3 consists of 15 residues. Germline CDR1 and CDR2: MGHRA and YSYEKL. Trimming at V came to 5 bases and at J to 2 bases, leaving 6 bases not matched to a gene. The CDR3 reads CASSFQRGNTDTQYF. CDR3 bases: TGCGCCAGCAGCTTCCAGCGGGGGAACACAGATACGCAGTATTTT.

This clonotype was counted only a few times. This chain connects TRBV4-3 to TRBJ2-3; TRBD2 aligns across 11 bases. Germline loops: CDR1 LGHNA, CDR2 YSLEER. The CDR3 contains 18 residues. After removal of 0 bases from V and 0 bases from J, the junction contained 5 bases not matched to a gene. Here the CDR3 DNA reads TGCGCCAGCAGCCAAGATCCTAGCGGGAGGACTAGCACAGATACGCAGTATTTT. Amino acid sequence: CASSQDPSGRTSTDTQYF.

This clonotype was counted at least ten times. This sequence joins TRBV3-1 and TRBJ2-1; D is perhaps TRBD2 (6 bases). This CDR3 has 15 amino acids. Trimming took 6 bases from V and 0 from J, leaving 12 bases between them. Germline-derived CDR1 and CDR2 are LGHDT and YNNKEL (reference sequence). CDR3 in amino acids: CASRLAGLSYNEQFF. For the CDR3, the DNA is TGTGCCAGCAGACTAGCCGGACTCTCCTACAATGAGCAGTTCTTC.

The chain carries TRBV5-1 and TRBJ2-2; D may be TRBD1 (5 bases). The germline CDR1 and CDR2 sequences are SGHRS and YFSETQ. V lost 5 bases and J lost 0, with 14 bases in between. The CDR3 has 16 residues. CDR3 coding DNA: TGCGCCAGCAGTGAAATGACAGTGACGAACACCGGGGAGCTGTTTTTT. This sequence encodes CASSEMTVTNTGELFF.

This sequence joins TRBV3-1 and TRBJ1-2; D call uncertain. The V end lost 0 bases, the J end lost 11 bases, and 10 bases lay between the germline ends. The CDR3 spans 12 residues. Germline V gives CDR1 LGHDT, CDR2 YNNKEL (reference sequence). CDR3 coding DNA: TGTGCCAGCAGCCAAGAGGGCGGGGTGTACACCTTC. It is translated as CASSQEGGVYTF. Full variable domain (remainder filled in from reference TRBV3-1 and TRBJ1-2): DTAVSQTPKYLVTQMGNDKSIKCEQNLGHDTMYWYKQDSKKFLKIMFSYNNKELIINETVPNRFSPKSPDKAHLNLHINSLELGDSAVYFCASSQEGGVYTFGSGTRLTVV.

This clonotype was observed many times. The chain has TRBV20-1 and TRBJ2-1; TRBD2 aligns across 14 bases. The ends lost 3 bases at V and 7 bases at J; junction bases unmatched: 11. The CDR3 has 17 amino acids. From germline, CDR1 is DFQATT and CDR2 SNEGSKA (reference sequence). The chain's CDR3 is CSARGLTSGGAGNEQFF. The CDR3 DNA is TGCAGTGCTAGGGGGTTGACTAGCGGGGGGGCCGGTAATGAGCAGTTCTTC.

This clonotype was picked up many times. The gene calls are TRBV7-2 and TRBJ2-5; D possibly corresponds to TRBD1 (5 bases). Trimming shortened V by 3 bases and J by 2 bases, and 13 bases separated the two germline ends. The CDR3 is 15 amino acids. Germline V gene sequence: CDR1 SGHTA, CDR2 FQGNSA. The chain's CDR3 is CASSFQGANQETQYF. CDR3 nucleotides: TGTGCCAGCAGCTTCCAAGGGGCAAATCAAGAGACCCAGTACTTC.

This clonotype has just a few counts. The chain joins TRBV28 to TRBJ1-5; 9 bases line up with TRBD1. Germline-derived CDR1 and CDR2 are MDHEN and SYDVKM. The CDR3 is made up of 15 amino acids. The V and J ends lost 8 bases and 2 bases, in that order; junction bases with no gene match: 7. Written as DNA, the CDR3 is TGTGCCAGCTCGGGACAGGGCAGGGGCAATCAGCCCCAGCATTTT. Amino acid sequence: CASSGQGRGNQPQHF.

This sequence joins TRBV7-6 and TRBJ2-1; no clear D gene. Deletions cut 2 bases from V and 7 bases from J, with 9 bases between. The CDR3 is made up of 13 amino acids. The germline CDR1 and CDR2 sequences are SGHVS and FNYEAQ. The CDR3 DNA sequence: TGTGCCAGCAGCTTATCCTGGGCTAATGAGCAGTTCTTC. This codes for CASSLSWANEQFF.

This clonotype was detected many times. The CDR3 sequence: CATGDSLNEQFF. The DNA of the CDR3 is TGTGCCACGGGAGACTCCCTCAATGAGCAGTTCTTC. The chain employs TRBV27 and TRBJ2-1; perhaps TRBD2 as D (6 bases). V was cut by 10 bases and J by 6 bases, with 13 bases left in between. CDR1 and CDR2 (germline): MNHEY, SMNVEV (reference sequence). The CDR3 is 12 residues long.

The rearrangement links TRBV7-9 to TRBJ2-1; 9 bases are shared with TRBD2. Germline V CDR1 and CDR2: SEHNR, FQNEAQ (reference sequence). This CDR3 region has 16 residues. Trimming at V came to 0 bases and at J to 4 bases, leaving 4 bases not matched to a gene. The DNA for the CDR3 is TGTGCCAGCAGCTTAGCGGGCGGGAGGGGGTACAATGAGCAGTTCTTC. Translated, it gives CASSLAGGRGYNEQFF.

This clonotype was found many times. The V and J genes are TRBV15 and TRBJ2-5, with 8 nucleotides matching TRBD2. Germline trimming cut 0 bases from V and 5 bases from J; bases unmatched to any gene: 8. The CDR3 loop spans 16 amino acids. From germline, CDR1 is LNHNV and CDR2 YYDKDF (reference sequence). CDR3 nucleotide sequence: TGTGCCACCAGCAGAGATGGAGCGGGAGTAGGGGAGACCCAGTACTTC. Translating gives CATSRDGAGVGETQYF.

The chain carries TRBV9 and TRBJ2-2; D may be TRBD2 (6 bases). Deletions cut 4 bases from V and 1 base from J, with 14 bases between. The CDR3 is 16 residues long. From germline, CDR1 is SGDLS and CDR2 YYNGEE. The CDR3 here is CASSTDRRENTGELFF. The CDR3 nucleotides read TGTGCCAGCAGCACTGATCGGCGGGAGAACACCGGGGAGCTGTTTTTT.

The rearrangement links TRBV9 to TRBJ2-5; TRBD2 aligns across 7 bases. Germline V gene lookup returns CDR1 SGDLS and CDR2 YYNGEE. Trimming took 0 bases from V and 5 from J; bases not matched to a gene: 4. This CDR3 spans 14 amino acids. The CDR3 sequence is CASSVAQGGETQYF. The CDR3 DNA follows: TGTGCCAGCAGCGTAGCTCAGGGAGGGGAGACCCAGTACTTC.

The chain employs TRBV12-3 or TRBV12-4 and TRBJ1-5; the match to TRBD1 covers 10 bases. Unmatched junction bases numbered 8, after V lost 6 bases and J lost 3 bases. There are 16 residues in the CDR3. CDR3 in amino acids: CASSPGTGVSNQPQHF. The CDR3 DNA reads as TGTGCCAGCAGCCCCGGGACAGGGGTCTCCAATCAGCCCCAGCATTTT.

This clonotype came up a few times. This chain links TRBV20-1 with TRBJ2-5; TRBD1 matches 7 bases. J lost 0 bases, V lost 3 bases, and 7 bases had no gene match. CDR1 is DFQATT and CDR2 is SNEGSKA in the germline V gene (reference sequence). This CDR3 comprises 15 residues. CDR3 loop: CSASAGGAHQETQYF. For the CDR3, the DNA is TGCAGTGCTAGCGCAGGGGGTGCGCACCAAGAGACCCAGTACTTC.

This chain links TRBV15 with TRBJ2-5, with 10 bases aligning to TRBD1. In germline, CDR1 is LNHNV, CDR2 YYDKDF (reference sequence). The CDR3 has 15 amino acids. The V segment lost 3 bases and the J segment 5 bases; nucleotides outside the gene matches: 6. The CDR3 sequence: CATSRGQGRGETQYF. DNA of the CDR3: TGTGCCACCAGCAGGGGACAGGGGAGGGGGGAGACCCAGTACTTC.

Many counts were recorded for this clonotype. This chain connects TRBV5-1 to TRBJ2-5; no firm D call. V was pared by 2 bases and J by 1 base, with 12 bases between. The germline V gene encodes CDR1 SGHRS and CDR2 YFSETQ. The CDR3 has 15 residues. The DNA of the CDR3 is TGCGCCAGCAGCTTCCCCGTGACGGGCCAAGAGACCCAGTACTTC. This sequence encodes CASSFPVTGQETQYF.

The rearrangement joins TRBV25-1 to TRBJ2-1, with D possibly TRBD1 on 7 matching bases. This CDR3 has 16 amino acids. Germline loops: CDR1 MGHDK, CDR2 SYGVNS. V was clipped by 3 bases and J by 3 bases, with 15 bases between them. The CDR3 loop is CASSDQGGRIYNEQFF. DNA of the CDR3: TGTGCCAGCAGTGATCAGGGGGGCCGTATCTACAATGAGCAGTTCTTC. Full variable domain (outside the CDR3, taken from reference TRBV25-1 and TRBJ2-1): EADIYQTPRYLVIGTGKKITLECSQTMGHDKMYWYQQDPGMELHLIHYSYGVNSTEKGDLSSESTVSRIRTEHFPLTLESARPSHTSQYLCASSDQGGRIYNEQFFGPGTRLTVL.